This record looks at one TCR beta chain sequence and its context. This record belongs to a study of blood T cell repertoires in COVID-19. V was trimmed by 6 bases and J by 0 bases, leaving 10 bases between them. The CDR3 is 14 amino acids. The germline V gene has CDR1 SGHRS and CDR2 YFSETQ. TCRdb's copy holds only in-frame clones and misses some; the assay was immunoSEQ multiplex PCR. This table holds 95,000 to 150,000 clones, 84% found once. In Cohort 3, a recovered donor had either two negative PCRs, clearance, or symptom resolution. The sequenced material came from PBMCs or T cells enriched from blood (not recorded which). The sequence was collected from a woman in her twenties or thirties who had recovered from COVID-19. This chain uses TRBV5-1 with TRBJ1-3, with D possibly matching TRBD1 (5 bases). The CDR3, as DNA: TGCGCCAGCAAGGAAGGGGCCTCTGGAAACACCATATATTTT. Its protein product is CASKEGASGNTIYF.